Each of the 25 T cell receptor beta chains below was sequenced from the same sample in a study of blood T cell repertoires in COVID-19. The data were produced by immunoSEQ multiplex PCR, yet TCRdb's version contains in-frame clones alone and is incomplete. The sample has some 530,000 clones, 75% to 90% seen once. The specimen sequenced was peripheral blood. These receptors came from a human donor in a cohort sampled during active COVID-19.

This chain uses TRBV4-2 with TRBJ1-3; 8 bases map to TRBD1. CDR3 size: 17 residues. With 7 bases clipped from V and 3 bases from J, the junction kept 14 bases outside the gene matches. CDR1 and CDR2 (germline): LGHNA, YNFKEQ. The CDR3 DNA follows: TGTGCCAGCAATAGGGCCGGACAGGGATTAATTGGAAACACCATATATTTT. Translated: CASNRAGQGLIGNTIYF.

The chain carries TRBV19 and TRBJ1-1; 9 bases match TRBD1. Germline loops: CDR1 LNHDA, CDR2 SQIVND (reference sequence). The CDR3 totals 14 residues. The V segment lost 7 bases and the J segment 4 bases; nucleotides outside the gene matches: 7. CDR3 region: CASTMTGGGTEAFF. The CDR3 nucleotides read TGTGCCAGTACCATGACAGGGGGAGGCACTGAAGCTTTCTTT.

This chain links TRBV19 with TRBJ1-4, with 8 bases matching TRBD1. Germline values: CDR1 LNHDA, CDR2 SQIVND (reference sequence). This CDR3 contains 16 residues. V lost 1 base and J lost 5; bases outside the gene matches: 6. CDR3 region: CASSIAPGQANEKLFF. The CDR3 nucleotides read TGTGCCAGTAGTATAGCTCCGGGACAGGCGAATGAAAAACTGTTTTTT.

J is TRBJ2-2 and V is TRBV15, with D uncertain. V lost 5 bases to trimming and J lost 7 bases, with 20 bases between them. The CDR3 length is 16 residues. CDR1 is LNHNV and CDR2 is YYDKDF in the germline V gene (reference sequence). CDR3 region: CATSSQTKRLGGELFF. The DNA of the CDR3 is TGTGCCACCAGCTCTCAAACAAAGAGGCTCGGCGGGGAGCTGTTTTTT.

About this clone itself: This sample includes further DNA sequences coding for the same CDR3. This CDR3 is CASSSSGSSYNEQFF. In DNA, the CDR3 is TGCGCCAGCAGCTCTAGCGGGAGCTCCTACAATGAGCAGTTCTTC. V usage is TRBV5-1 and J usage is TRBJ2-1, with 10 bases that match TRBD2. After removal of 3 bases from V and 0 bases from J, the junction contained 0 bases not matched to a gene. The CDR3 runs to 15 residues. Germline CDR1 SGHRS, CDR2 YFSETQ. Variable domain in full (rest from reference TRBV5-1 and TRBJ2-1): KAGVTQTPRYLIKTRGQQVTLSCSPISGHRSVSWYQQTPGQGLQFLFEYFSETQRNKGNFPGRFSGRQFSNSRSEMNVSTLELGDSALYLCASSSSGSSYNEQFFGPGTRLTVL.

The chain has TRBV4-1 and TRBJ2-1; 7 positions agree with TRBD2. Germline CDR1 and CDR2: MGHRA and YSYEKL. The V segment lost 4 bases and the J segment 0 bases; nucleotides outside the gene matches: 6. The CDR3 has 16 residues. CDR3 region: CASSRGTISSYNEQFF. In DNA, the CDR3 is TGCGCCAGCAGCCGCGGGACTATAAGCTCCTACAATGAGCAGTTCTTC.

This CDR3 is CATRQGRANEQFF. CDR3 coding DNA: TGTGCCACACGACAGGGAAGAGCGAATGAGCAGTTCTTC. This sequence joins TRBV2 and TRBJ2-1, with 7 bases matching TRBD1. This CDR3 contains 13 residues. V shed 10 bases, J shed 7 bases, and the junction held 10 bases outside the gene matches. Per the germline V gene, CDR1 is SNHLY and CDR2 is FYNNEI.

This chain uses TRBV6-6 with TRBJ2-5; 15 bases map to TRBD2. The trim removed 1 base at V and 4 bases at J, leaving 1 base unmatched. The CDR3 runs 16 residues. The V gene's germline CDR1 is MNHNY and CDR2 SVGAGI (reference sequence). The CDR3: CASSYWTSGRVETQYF. DNA for the CDR3: TGTGCCAGCAGTTACTGGACTAGCGGGAGGGTAGAGACCCAGTACTTC.

In its sample, this clone was seen a few times. This chain uses TRBV19 with TRBJ2-1, with D possibly TRBD1 on 6 matching bases. V lost 7 bases and J lost 4, with 17 bases in between. The CDR3 has 15 amino acids. The germline V gene has CDR1 LNHDA and CDR2 SQIVND (reference sequence). In nucleotides, the CDR3 is TGTGCCAGTACCAATGAGCAGGGGCCTTACAATGAGCAGTTCTTC. Amino acids: CASTNEQGPYNEQFF.

The rearrangement joins TRBV3-1 (or the pseudogene TRBV3-2) to TRBJ2-1, with TRBD2 matching 13 bases. Germline loops: CDR1 LGHDT, CDR2 YNNKEL (reference sequence). The CDR3 spans 19 residues. Losses at the gene ends were 0 bases for V and 3 bases for J; bases not matched to a gene: 8. CDR3 region: CASSQDTSGRGRDYNEQFF. In DNA form, the CDR3 reads TGTGCCAGCAGCCAAGATACTAGCGGGAGGGGCCGGGACTACAATGAGCAGTTCTTC.

The CDR3 DNA sequence: TGTGCCAGCAGCCTCCTAGCGGGGGGATACCTAGAGACCCAGTACTTC. Amino acid sequence: CASSLLAGGYLETQYF. The rearrangement joins TRBV7-6 to TRBJ2-5, with TRBD2 matching 11 bases. The CDR3 runs 16 residues. The V segment lost 5 bases and the J segment 4 bases; nucleotides outside the gene matches: 9. Germline CDR1 SGHVS, CDR2 FNYEAQ.

The chain recombines TRBV18 with TRBJ1-1; D is perhaps TRBD1 (6 bases). This CDR3 comprises 15 residues. Germline V lookup: CDR1 KGHSH, CDR2 LQKENI. V was pared by 8 bases and J by 0 bases, with 16 bases between. CDR3 DNA: TGTGCCAGCCTGCCTTTGGGGGCCATGAACACTGAAGCTTTCTTT. Translated, it gives CASLPLGAMNTEAFF.

The chain links TRBV18 to TRBJ1-2; D gene unclear. V shed 3 bases and J shed 7 bases, with 6 bases lying between them. In germline, CDR1 is KGHSH, CDR2 LQKENI. CDR3 length: 11 amino acids. In DNA form, the CDR3 reads TGTGCCAGCTCACCTCTTTTTGGCTACACCTTC. This translates into CASSPLFGYTF. Full variable domain (remainder filled in from reference TRBV18 and TRBJ1-2): NAGVMQNPRHLVRRRGQEARLRCSPMKGHSHVYWYRQLPEEGLKFMVYLQKENIIDESGMPKERFSAEFPKEGPSILRIQQVVRGDSAAYFCASSPLFGYTFGSGTRLTVV.

This sequence joins TRBV28 and TRBJ1-2, with TRBD1 identical over 7 bases. There are 14 residues in the CDR3. Looked up from germline, CDR1 is MDHEN and CDR2 is SYDVKM. Trimming took 2 bases from V and 4 from J; bases not matched to a gene: 4. CDR3 loop: CASSLGQESYGYTF. The CDR3 DNA sequence: TGTGCCAGCAGTTTAGGACAGGAGTCCTATGGCTACACCTTC.

CDR3 in DNA: TGTGCCAGCAGCTTAGCGCGGGGAAGCTCCTACGAGCAGTACTTC. It codes for CASSLARGSSYEQYF. This sequence joins TRBV7-9 and TRBJ2-7, with D possibly TRBD2 on 6 matching bases. Trimming left V 0 bases short and J 0 bases short, with 9 bases between. CDR3 length: 15 residues. Germline CDR1 and CDR2: SEHNR and FQNEAQ (reference sequence).

The chain carries TRBV9 and TRBJ2-1; perhaps TRBD2 as D (6 bases). V was clipped by 3 bases and J by 4 bases, with 23 bases between them. CDR3 length: 18 amino acids. Germline values: CDR1 SGDLS, CDR2 YYNGEE. CDR3 protein: CASSAKPRYTGTYNEQFF. CDR3 in DNA: TGTGCCAGCAGCGCAAAACCTCGATATACCGGGACTTACAATGAGCAGTTCTTC.

This rearrangement joins TRBV7-2 to TRBJ2-4, with D unresolved. The CDR3 consists of 14 residues. V dropped 2 bases and J dropped 3 bases, with 8 bases sitting between them. Germline CDR1 SGHTA, CDR2 FQGNSA. CDR3 in DNA: TGTGCCAGCAGCTTATCTGGCTTCAAAAACATTCAGTACTTC. Its translation is CASSLSGFKNIQYF. Using reference TRBV7-2 and TRBJ2-4 for the parts outside the CDR3, the full variable domain is GAGVSQSPSNKVTEKGKDVELRCDPISGHTALYWYRQSLGQGLEFLIYFQGNSAPDKSGLPSDRFSAERTGGSVSTLTIQRTQQEDSAVYLCASSLSGFKNIQYFGAGTRLSVL.

This clone was picked up a small number of times. The chain uses TRBV5-1 and TRBJ1-6, with D maybe TRBD1 (5 bases). Per germline, CDR1 SGHRS and CDR2 YFSETQ. There are 16 residues in the CDR3. Trimming removed 4 bases from V and 6 bases from J, with 17 bases in between. CDR3 protein: CASSQDPQGSNSPLHF. The CDR3 DNA reads as TGCGCCAGCAGCCAGGACCCCCAGGGATCTAATTCACCCCTCCACTTT. Filled out from reference TRBV5-1 and TRBJ1-6, the complete variable domain reads KAGVTQTPRYLIKTRGQQVTLSCSPISGHRSVSWYQQTPGQGLQFLFEYFSETQRNKGNFPGRFSGRQFSNSRSEMNVSTLELGDSALYLCASSQDPQGSNSPLHFGNGTRLTVT.

This clone has just a few counts. Distinct nucleotide sequences in the sample also encode this CDR3. The chain has TRBV9 and TRBJ1-2; D gene unclear. Per the germline V gene, CDR1 is SGDLS and CDR2 is YYNGEE. The CDR3 spans 13 residues. The V and J ends lost 0 bases and 1 base respectively, with 4 bases between them. DNA for the CDR3: TGTGCCAGCAGCGTAGACGGTAACTATGGCTACACCTTC. Its protein is CASSVDGNYGYTF.

The V and J genes are TRBV3-1 (or the pseudogene TRBV3-2) and TRBJ2-1, with 8 bases lining up with TRBD2. The ends lost 7 bases at V and 2 bases at J; junction bases unmatched: 10. The germline V gene has CDR1 LGHDT and CDR2 YNNKEL (reference sequence). This CDR3 has 16 residues. The CDR3 sequence: CASTPTGTRAYNEQFF. Written as DNA, the CDR3 is TGTGCCAGCACCCCAACGGGGACTAGAGCCTACAATGAGCAGTTCTTC.

The rearrangement links TRBV6-1 to TRBJ2-7, with D possibly matching TRBD2 (5 bases). Trimming left V 3 bases short and J 0 bases short, with 9 bases between. The germline gives CDR1 MNHNS, CDR2 SASEGT. The CDR3 loop spans 14 amino acids. The CDR3 nucleotides are TGTGCCAGCAGTGACGGGGTATTCTCCTACGAGCAGTACTTC. This translates into CASSDGVFSYEQYF.

The chain has TRBV15 and TRBJ2-7; 15 nucleotides line up with TRBD2. Germline CDR1 LNHNV, CDR2 YYDKDF (reference sequence). CDR3 length equals 19 residues. V trimming: 3 bases; J trimming: 5 bases; junction bases outside the gene matches: 14. The CDR3 loop reads CATSRGTPGLAGGPHEQYF. The CDR3 DNA reads as TGTGCCACCAGCAGGGGGACTCCGGGACTAGCGGGAGGCCCCCACGAGCAGTACTTC.

The chain uses TRBV5-1 and TRBJ2-7, with D maybe TRBD1 (6 bases). The V end was cut by 0 bases, the J end by 6 bases, with 13 bases between. The CDR3 is made up of 14 amino acids. Germline loops: CDR1 SGHRS, CDR2 YFSETQ. The CDR3 sequence is CASSLGHGQLEQYF. CDR3 nucleotide sequence: TGCGCCAGCAGCTTGGGCCACGGACAGCTCGAGCAGTACTTC.

CDR3 sequence reads: CASSSGDTQYF. CDR3 nucleotides: TGTGCCAGCAGCTCCGGGGATACGCAGTATTTT. The chain combines TRBV14 with TRBJ2-3, with unresolved D. The CDR3 consists of 11 residues. From germline, CDR1 is SGHDN and CDR2 FVKESK. Deletions cut 5 bases from V and 6 bases from J, with 6 bases between.

This clone was observed a few times. V is TRBV7-2 and J is TRBJ2-6, with D uncertain. The V gene lost 2 bases and the J gene lost 1 base, with 9 bases spanning the gap. CDR1 is SGHTA, CDR2 FQGNSA, per germline. This CDR3 region has 16 residues. CDR3 sequence: CASSLRVASGANVLTF. The DNA of the CDR3 is TGTGCCAGCAGCTTACGGGTCGCTTCTGGGGCCAACGTCCTGACTTTC.